A selection of T cell receptor beta chains follows, all from one sample in a study of Graves' ophthalmopathy and Graves' hyperthyroidism. MiXCR, applied by TCRdb to the multiplex PCR reads, yields one record per CDR3 protein. The sample lists about 180,000 distinct CDR3 sequences; 30% to 45% were seen once. Specimen: peripheral blood. All receptors derive from a woman in her thirties or forties with Graves' ophthalmopathy. CDR3s include the opening cysteine and the closing phenylalanine or tryptophan. Fields, in order: D gene, V gene, J gene, clone size, CDR3 DNA, CDR3 protein. The D gene is left open where the match is weak. Not all rows give a size; the values are once, few, many and, for expanded clones, a class.

d_gene: NA
v_gene: TRBV12-3/TRBV12-4
j_gene: TRBJ2-7
abundance: few
CDR3nt: TGTGCCAGCAGTTTTTGGACAGGGAGGGACGAGCAGTACTTC
CDR3aa: CASSFWTGRDEQYF

d_gene: NA
v_gene: TRBV5-1
j_gene: TRBJ2-7
abundance: NA
CDR3nt: TGCGCCAGCAGCTTGGGCCCGGGACATCACGAGCAGTACTTC
CDR3aa: CASSLGPGHHEQYF

d_gene: NA
v_gene: TRBV3-1
j_gene: TRBJ2-5
abundance: many
CDR3nt: TGTGCCAGCAGCCAAGGGGCTAGTATGGAGACCCAGTACTTC
CDR3aa: CASSQGASMETQYF

d_gene: NA
v_gene: TRBV7-9
j_gene: TRBJ1-2
abundance: NA
CDR3nt: TGTGCCAGCAGCTTCCTGGCTGGCTACACCTTC
CDR3aa: CASSFLAGYTF

d_gene: NA
v_gene: TRBV28
j_gene: TRBJ2-7
abundance: many
CDR3nt: TGTGCCACCCGGGGTCCCTACGAGCAGTACTTC
CDR3aa: CATRGPYEQYF

d_gene: NA
v_gene: TRBV6-2/TRBV6-3
j_gene: TRBJ2-7
abundance: once
CDR3nt: TGTGCCAGCACCAGAGACAGCTACGAGCAGTACTTC
CDR3aa: CASTRDSYEQYF

d_gene: TRBD1
v_gene: TRBV6-1
j_gene: TRBJ1-5
abundance: many
CDR3nt: TGTGCCAGCAGTGCAGACAGGGTTGGCAATCAGCCCCAGCATTTT
CDR3aa: CASSADRVGNQPQHF

d_gene: TRBD1
v_gene: TRBV19
j_gene: TRBJ2-5
abundance: NA
CDR3nt: TGTGCCAGTCTGGGCAGGGGGCCCGGAGAGACCCAGTACTTC
CDR3aa: CASLGRGPGETQYF

d_gene: NA
v_gene: TRBV12-3/TRBV12-4
j_gene: TRBJ2-5
abundance: NA
CDR3nt: TGTGCCAGCAGGCCCCGGGACATAGAGACCCAGTACTTC
CDR3aa: CASRPRDIETQYF

d_gene: TRBD1
v_gene: TRBV28
j_gene: TRBJ1-2
abundance: few
CDR3nt: TGTGCCAGTAGTTCCCGGACAGGGGGGGGCTACACCTTC
CDR3aa: CASSSRTGGGYTF

d_gene: NA
v_gene: TRBV25-1
j_gene: TRBJ2-7
abundance: many
CDR3nt: TGTGCCAGCAGTGAATGGGGACCAGTCACCTACGAGCAGTACTTC
CDR3aa: CASSEWGPVTYEQYF

d_gene: NA
v_gene: TRBV28
j_gene: TRBJ2-5
abundance: once
CDR3nt: TGTGCCAGCAACACCGCCGGAGGGACCCAGTACTTC
CDR3aa: CASNTAGGTQYF

d_gene: NA
v_gene: TRBV20-1
j_gene: TRBJ2-5
abundance: many
CDR3nt: TGCAGTGGTGGACCCCGGGCCTTTCAAGAGACCCAGTACTTC
CDR3aa: CSGGPRAFQETQYF

d_gene: NA
v_gene: TRBV12-3/TRBV12-4
j_gene: TRBJ1-2
abundance: many
CDR3nt: TGTGCCAGCAGTTTCGGGATTCTTTTTTATGGCTACACCTTC
CDR3aa: CASSFGILFYGYTF

d_gene: NA
v_gene: TRBV19
j_gene: TRBJ2-4
abundance: many
CDR3nt: TGTGCCAGTAGTATCCGCGCAGGAGGGAACATTCAGTACTTC
CDR3aa: CASSIRAGGNIQYF

d_gene: NA
v_gene: TRBV6-1
j_gene: TRBJ2-7
abundance: many
CDR3nt: TGTGCCAGCAGTGAAGCGGATCCGCAGTACTTC
CDR3aa: CASSEADPQYF

d_gene: TRBD2
v_gene: TRBV2
j_gene: TRBJ2-7
abundance: NA
CDR3nt: TGTGCCAGCACTAGCGGGAGTATCGGCTCCTACGAGCAGTACTTC
CDR3aa: CASTSGSIGSYEQYF

d_gene: NA
v_gene: TRBV20-1
j_gene: TRBJ2-5
abundance: many
CDR3nt: TGCAGTGCTAGAGGGGACCAAGAGACCCAGTACTTC
CDR3aa: CSARGDQETQYF

d_gene: TRBD1
v_gene: TRBV11-1
j_gene: TRBJ2-2
abundance: many
CDR3nt: TGTGCCAGCAGCTTAAACAGGGGGCTGATCGGGGAGCTGTTTTTT
CDR3aa: CASSLNRGLIGELFF

d_gene: NA
v_gene: TRBV7-9
j_gene: TRBJ1-1
abundance: NA
CDR3nt: TGTGCCAGCAGAGAGACAGAATGGAACACTGAAGCTTTCTTT
CDR3aa: CASRETEWNTEAFF

d_gene: NA
v_gene: TRBV12-3/TRBV12-4
j_gene: TRBJ1-6
abundance: many
CDR3nt: TGTGCCAGCAGTCCGGACTCCTTGGGCTCCTATAATTCACCCCTCCACTTT
CDR3aa: CASSPDSLGSYNSPLHF

d_gene: NA
v_gene: TRBV7-9
j_gene: TRBJ1-6
abundance: NA
CDR3nt: TGTGCCAGCAGCTTGGCCGGGACCTATAATTCACCCCTCCACTTT
CDR3aa: CASSLAGTYNSPLHF

d_gene: NA
v_gene: TRBV2
j_gene: TRBJ1-2
abundance: many
CDR3nt: TGTGCCAGCAGTGAAGGAGGGGCGTCTTACGGCTACACCTTC
CDR3aa: CASSEGGASYGYTF

d_gene: TRBD2
v_gene: TRBV12-3/TRBV12-4
j_gene: TRBJ2-5
abundance: many
CDR3nt: TGTGCCAGCAGTTTGGTCGGGGGGGGCCGAGAGACCCAGTACTTC
CDR3aa: CASSLVGGGRETQYF

d_gene: NA
v_gene: TRBV28
j_gene: TRBJ2-7
abundance: many
CDR3nt: TGTGCCAGCAGTCAAGGAGGGAGCTCCTACGAGCAGTACTTC
CDR3aa: CASSQGGSSYEQYF

d_gene: NA
v_gene: TRBV20-1
j_gene: TRBJ1-2
abundance: many
CDR3nt: TGCAGTGCTAGAGAGGACAGCTATGGCTACACCTTC
CDR3aa: CSAREDSYGYTF

d_gene: TRBD1
v_gene: TRBV13
j_gene: TRBJ1-1
abundance: many
CDR3nt: TGTGCCAGCAGCTACGACAGGGCGAACACTGAAGCTTTCTTT
CDR3aa: CASSYDRANTEAFF

d_gene: NA
v_gene: TRBV11-2
j_gene: TRBJ2-7
abundance: NA
CDR3nt: TGTGCCAGCAGCTTAGGACGGGATGGCTACGAGCAGTACTTC
CDR3aa: CASSLGRDGYEQYF

d_gene: NA
v_gene: TRBV7-2
j_gene: TRBJ1-5
abundance: few
CDR3nt: TGTGCCAGCAGCTTAGATCGCCAGCCCCAGCATTTT
CDR3aa: CASSLDRQPQHF

d_gene: NA
v_gene: TRBV28
j_gene: TRBJ2-7
abundance: NA
CDR3nt: TGTGCCAGCAGCTTGGACACGCGGGGAAGAAACGAGCAGTACTTC
CDR3aa: CASSLDTRGRNEQYF

d_gene: NA
v_gene: TRBV24-1
j_gene: TRBJ1-2
abundance: many
CDR3nt: TGTGCCACCAGTGATTCCCCAGCAGCGCATGGCTACACCTTC
CDR3aa: CATSDSPAAHGYTF

d_gene: TRBD1
v_gene: TRBV11-2
j_gene: TRBJ1-1
abundance: many
CDR3nt: TGTGCCAGCAGCTTAGTGACAGGGGCGAACACTGAAGCTTTCTTT
CDR3aa: CASSLVTGANTEAFF

d_gene: NA
v_gene: TRBV28
j_gene: TRBJ1-1
abundance: many
CDR3nt: TGTGCCAGCAGTTTACAGCACACTGAAGCTTTCTTT
CDR3aa: CASSLQHTEAFF

d_gene: NA
v_gene: TRBV12-3/TRBV12-4
j_gene: TRBJ2-7
abundance: many
CDR3nt: TGTGCCAGCAGTCAAGGATCGCCCTACGAGCAGTACTTC
CDR3aa: CASSQGSPYEQYF

d_gene: NA
v_gene: TRBV12-3/TRBV12-4
j_gene: TRBJ2-5
abundance: few
CDR3nt: TGTGCCAGCAGTCTCTCAGGGGTGGAGACCCAGTACTTC
CDR3aa: CASSLSGVETQYF

d_gene: TRBD2
v_gene: TRBV6-2/TRBV6-3
j_gene: TRBJ2-5
abundance: few
CDR3nt: TGTGCCAGCAGTTCACCCTTAGCGGGACAAGAGACCCAGTACTTC
CDR3aa: CASSSPLAGQETQYF

d_gene: TRBD1
v_gene: TRBV15
j_gene: TRBJ1-2
abundance: once
CDR3nt: TGTGCCACCAGTCCTGGGGACAGGGACTATGGCTACACCTTC
CDR3aa: CATSPGDRDYGYTF

d_gene: TRBD1
v_gene: TRBV6-5
j_gene: TRBJ2-5
abundance: NA
CDR3nt: TGTGCCAGCAGTTACCCGACAGGGGGATCAGAGACCCAGTACTTC
CDR3aa: CASSYPTGGSETQYF

d_gene: NA
v_gene: TRBV6-2/TRBV6-3
j_gene: TRBJ1-5
abundance: many
CDR3nt: TGTGCCAGCAGTACCCTTGACAGGACCGAGATAGATCAGCCCCAGCATTTT
CDR3aa: CASSTLDRTEIDQPQHF

d_gene: TRBD1
v_gene: TRBV12-3/TRBV12-4
j_gene: TRBJ2-7
abundance: NA
CDR3nt: TGTGCCAGCAGGATGACAGGGGCGGGCGAGCAGTACTTC
CDR3aa: CASRMTGAGEQYF

d_gene: NA
v_gene: TRBV11-1
j_gene: TRBJ2-2
abundance: NA
CDR3nt: TGTGCCAGCAGCTTAGATGGTTGGGGGAGTATATCCGGGGAGCTGTTTTTT
CDR3aa: CASSLDGWGSISGELFF

d_gene: NA
v_gene: TRBV28
j_gene: TRBJ2-2
abundance: many
CDR3nt: TGTGCCAGCAGCCCCTCCCCCGGGAAGGGGGTGTACACCGGGGAGCTGTTTTTT
CDR3aa: CASSPSPGKGVYTGELFF

d_gene: NA
v_gene: TRBV30
j_gene: TRBJ1-5
abundance: many
CDR3nt: TGTGCCTGCCGGGACGCTAATCAGCCCCAGCATTTT
CDR3aa: CACRDANQPQHF

d_gene: NA
v_gene: TRBV9
j_gene: TRBJ1-1
abundance: NA
CDR3nt: TGTGCCAGCAGCGTAGAGGGATTTATGAACACTGAAGCTTTCTTT
CDR3aa: CASSVEGFMNTEAFF